This T cell receptor beta chain was found in a study of T cells in Graves' hyperthyroidism and ophthalmopathy. Study-wide context: Peripheral blood was obtained at initial diagnosis, preceding any treatment.

Whole-study findings and limits: Ophthalmopathy was separated from stable hyperthyroidism by a 13 V-J model.

Germline V lookup: CDR1 SNHLY, CDR2 FYNNEI. Trimming cost V 8 bases and J 5 bases, with 12 bases left between them. This CDR3 region has 13 residues. This clonotype was found many times. The antigen is undetermined. It was RNA transcripts that yielded the amplified TCR beta CDR3 regions. With the HTBI primer set, the TCR CDR3 went through a first round of RT-PCR. Using its own MiXCR run on the multiplex PCR reads, TCRdb lists one record per CDR3 protein. The table lists more than 450,000 distinct CDR3 sequences, less than 20% of them singletons. This sequence was found in a man aged 35-49 years with Graves' ophthalmopathy. Material for sequencing was blood. V gene TRBV2 combines with J gene TRBJ1-4; D unclear. The DNA for the CDR3 is TGTGCCAGCGGAGGCAGCCGGAATGAAAAACTGTTTTTT. Its protein product is CASGGSRNEKLFF.